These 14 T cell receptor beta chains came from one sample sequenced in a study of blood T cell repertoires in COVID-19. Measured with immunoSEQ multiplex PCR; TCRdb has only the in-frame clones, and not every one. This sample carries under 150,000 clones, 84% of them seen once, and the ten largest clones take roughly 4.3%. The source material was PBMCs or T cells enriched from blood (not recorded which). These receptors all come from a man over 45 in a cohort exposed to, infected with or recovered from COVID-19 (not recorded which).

The DNA of the CDR3 is TGTGCCAGTAGTATAGTGGGACAGGGGGCGGATGGCTACACCTTC. It encodes CASSIVGQGADGYTF. The chain combines TRBV19 with TRBJ1-2; 12 nucleotides match TRBD1. Germline V lookup: CDR1 LNHDA, CDR2 SQIVND (reference sequence). This CDR3 has 15 residues. V lost 1 base, J lost 6 bases, and 3 bases stayed unmatched. The variable domain in full, completed from reference TRBV19 and TRBJ1-2, reads DGGITQSPKYLFRKEGQNVTLSCEQNLNHDAMYWYRQDPGQGLRLIYYSQIVNDFQKGDIAEGYSVSREKKESFPLTVTSAQKNPTAFYLCASSIVGQGADGYTFGSGTRLTVV.

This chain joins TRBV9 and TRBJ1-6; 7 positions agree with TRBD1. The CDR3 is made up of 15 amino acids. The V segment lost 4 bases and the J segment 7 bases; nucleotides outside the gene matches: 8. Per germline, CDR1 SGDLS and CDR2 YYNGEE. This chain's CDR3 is CASSPRQGSNSPLHF. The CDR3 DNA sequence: TGTGCCAGCAGCCCCCGACAGGGTAGCAATTCACCCCTCCACTTT.

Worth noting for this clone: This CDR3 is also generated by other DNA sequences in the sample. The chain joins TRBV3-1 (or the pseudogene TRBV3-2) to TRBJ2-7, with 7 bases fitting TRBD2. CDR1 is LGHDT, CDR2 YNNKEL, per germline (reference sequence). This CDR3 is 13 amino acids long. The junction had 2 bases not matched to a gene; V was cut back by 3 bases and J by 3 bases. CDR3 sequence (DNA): TGTGCCAGCAGCCAGGGGGGGGGCTACGAGCAGTACTTC. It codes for CASSQGGGYEQYF.

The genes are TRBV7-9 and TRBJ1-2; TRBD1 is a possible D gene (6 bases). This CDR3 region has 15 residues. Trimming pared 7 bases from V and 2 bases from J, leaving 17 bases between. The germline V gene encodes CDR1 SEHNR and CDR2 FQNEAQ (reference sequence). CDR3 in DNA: TGTGCCAGCATCAACCCGACACAGGGAAACTATGGCTACACCTTC. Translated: CASINPTQGNYGYTF.

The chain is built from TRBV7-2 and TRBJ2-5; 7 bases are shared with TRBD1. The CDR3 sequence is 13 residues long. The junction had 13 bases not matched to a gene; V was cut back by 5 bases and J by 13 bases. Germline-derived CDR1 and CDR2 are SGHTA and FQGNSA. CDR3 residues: CASSPGTAKTGYF. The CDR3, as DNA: TGTGCCAGCAGCCCCGGGACAGCCAAGACTGGGTACTTC. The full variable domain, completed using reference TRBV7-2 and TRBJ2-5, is GAGVSQSPSNKVTEKGKDVELRCDPISGHTALYWYRQSLGQGLEFLIYFQGNSAPDKSGLPSDRFSAERTGGSVSTLTIQRTQQEDSAVYLCASSPGTAKTGYFGPGTRLLVL.

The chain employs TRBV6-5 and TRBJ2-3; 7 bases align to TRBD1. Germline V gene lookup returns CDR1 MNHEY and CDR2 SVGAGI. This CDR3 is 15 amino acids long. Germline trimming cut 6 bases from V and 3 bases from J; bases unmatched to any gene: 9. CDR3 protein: CASSLRGQGTDTQYF. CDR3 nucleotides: TGTGCCAGCAGCCTTAGGGGGCAGGGGACAGATACGCAGTATTTT.

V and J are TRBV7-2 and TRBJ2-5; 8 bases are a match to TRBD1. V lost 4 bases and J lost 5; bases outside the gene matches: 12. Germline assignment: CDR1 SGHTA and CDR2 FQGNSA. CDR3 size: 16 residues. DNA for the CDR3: TGTGCCAGCAGCTGGGGACAGGCCCTCCGGGGGGAGACCCAGTACTTC. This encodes CASSWGQALRGETQYF.

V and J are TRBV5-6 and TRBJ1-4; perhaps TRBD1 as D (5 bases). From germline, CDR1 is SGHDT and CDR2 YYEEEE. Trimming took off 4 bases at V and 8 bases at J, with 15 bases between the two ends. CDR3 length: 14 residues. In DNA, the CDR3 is TGTGCCAGCAGCGGGGGGACCGCCGGGGAAAAACTGTTTTTT. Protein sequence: CASSGGTAGEKLFF.

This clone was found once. The CDR3, as DNA: TGTGCCAGCAGCGTAGAGGCTGGACAGTACAATGAGCAGTTCTTC. Translating gives CASSVEAGQYNEQFF. The chain links TRBV9 to TRBJ2-1; tentative D call: TRBD1 (6 bases). Germline CDR1 reads SGDLS; CDR2 reads YYNGEE. Trimming removed 0 bases from V and 4 bases from J, with 11 bases in between. The CDR3 is 15 residues long.

CDR3 sequence: CASSGMASGGRDTQYF. In DNA form, the CDR3 reads TGTGCCAGCAGTGGAATGGCTAGCGGGGGTAGGGATACGCAGTATTTT. The chain is built from TRBV2 and TRBJ2-3; 10 positions agree with TRBD2. This CDR3 spans 16 amino acids. V shed 4 bases and J 6 bases; nucleotides not matched to a gene: 10. CDR1 is SNHLY, CDR2 FYNNEI, per germline.

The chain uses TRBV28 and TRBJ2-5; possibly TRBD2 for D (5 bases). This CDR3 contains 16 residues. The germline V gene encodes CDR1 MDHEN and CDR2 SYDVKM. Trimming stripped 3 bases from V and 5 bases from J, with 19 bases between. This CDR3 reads CASSFVSGRSGETQYF. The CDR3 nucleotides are TGTGCCAGCAGTTTTGTAAGCGGCCGCTCGGGGGAGACCCAGTACTTC.

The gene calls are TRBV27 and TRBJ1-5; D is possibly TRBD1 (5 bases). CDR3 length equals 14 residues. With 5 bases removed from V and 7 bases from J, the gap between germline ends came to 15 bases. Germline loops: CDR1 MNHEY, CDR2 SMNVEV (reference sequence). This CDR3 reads CASSQSGMGQPQHF. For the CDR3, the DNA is TGTGCCAGCAGTCAATCAGGGATGGGACAGCCCCAGCATTTT.

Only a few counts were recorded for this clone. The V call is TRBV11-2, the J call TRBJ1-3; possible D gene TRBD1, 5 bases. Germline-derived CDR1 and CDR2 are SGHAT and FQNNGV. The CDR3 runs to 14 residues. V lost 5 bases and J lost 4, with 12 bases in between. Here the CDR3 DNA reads TGTGCCAGCAGCCCAGGGACTGACGGAAACACCATATATTTT. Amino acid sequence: CASSPGTDGNTIYF.

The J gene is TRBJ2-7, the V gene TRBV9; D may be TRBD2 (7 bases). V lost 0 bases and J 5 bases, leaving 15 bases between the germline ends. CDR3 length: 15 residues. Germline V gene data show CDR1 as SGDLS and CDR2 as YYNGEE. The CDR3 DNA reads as TGTGCCAGCAGCGTAGCTGGGGGGGGCTTCGACGAGCAGTACTTC. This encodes CASSVAGGGFDEQYF.